What follows are 22 T cell receptor beta chains derived from one specimen sequenced in a study of spatial heterogeneity in lung cancer. MiXCR, run by TCRdb on the 5' RACE reads, gives a single entry per CDR3 protein. The table shows about 22,000 distinct CDR3 sequences, with around 10% occurring only once. For these TCRs, the target antigens are not known. As for time point: sample taken at primary tumor resection. Points from the study as a whole: For expanded intratumoral alpha and beta TCRs, counts tracked tumor mutation counts.

The sample was lung tumor tissue, taken at surgery. These receptors all come from a male donor with early-stage non-small cell lung cancer.

This clonotype appeared a few times. The chain uses TRBV7-9 and TRBJ2-1; D gene unclear. The CDR3 runs to 14 residues. V lost 2 bases and J lost 4, with 9 bases in between. CDR1 SEHNR and CDR2 FQNEAQ come from the germline V gene (reference sequence). As DNA, the CDR3 is TGTGCCAGCAGCTTACAGTCCGCTTACAATGAGCAGTTCTTC. Encoded protein: CASSLQSAYNEQFF.

This clonotype was seen ten or more times. The chain is built from TRBV5-1 and TRBJ2-7; D is undetermined. V was cut by 0 bases and J by 2 bases, with 6 bases left in between. This CDR3 is 13 amino acids long. The germline V gene has CDR1 SGHRS and CDR2 YFSETQ. CDR3 bases: TGCGCCAGCAGCTTGGTGCCAGCCTACGAGCAGTACTTC. Its protein is CASSLVPAYEQYF.

This chain connects TRBV2 to TRBJ1-2; a weak D match, TRBD1 (6 bases). This CDR3 comprises 14 residues. Germline CDR1 SNHLY, CDR2 FYNNEI. Trimming shortened V by 5 bases and J by 0 bases, and 10 bases separated the two germline ends. The CDR3 DNA reads TGTGCCAGCAGTCGCAGGGACACTAACTATGGCTACACCTTC. Its translation is CASSRRDTNYGYTF.

This clonotype has only a few counts. This chain links TRBV18 with TRBJ1-3; D perhaps matches TRBD1 (5 bases). CDR1 is KGHSH, CDR2 LQKENI, per germline. CDR3 size: 15 residues. V lost 5 bases, J lost 2 bases, and 13 bases lay in between. The CDR3: CASSAGTPTGNTIYF. The CDR3 DNA reads TGTGCCAGCTCAGCCGGGACGCCAACTGGAAACACCATATATTTT.

This clonotype was seen a few times. This chain joins TRBV7-6 and TRBJ2-3, with D maybe TRBD2 (5 bases). The CDR3 extends over 12 amino acids. The germline V gene encodes CDR1 SGHVS and CDR2 FNYEAQ. V dropped 4 bases and J dropped 8 bases, with 10 bases sitting between them. As DNA, the CDR3 is TGTGCCAGCAGCTCAGAGGGAGCTACGCAGTATTTT. Residues: CASSSEGATQYF.

This clonotype was seen repeatedly, ten times or more. The chain carries TRBV7-9 and TRBJ2-5; D remains ambiguous. The V end was cut by 1 base, the J end by 1 base, with 4 bases between. Germline CDR1 reads SEHNR; CDR2 reads FQNEAQ (reference sequence). CDR3 length: 13 residues. This CDR3 reads CASSLDSQETQYF. The CDR3 DNA reads TGTGCCAGCAGCTTAGACAGCCAAGAGACCCAGTACTTC.

The sample holds many counts of this clonotype. The chain is built from TRBV5-6 and TRBJ2-5, with D maybe TRBD2 (5 bases). CDR3 length: 13 amino acids. V lost 1 base to trimming and J lost 5 bases, with 9 bases between them. Germline-derived CDR1 and CDR2 are SGHDT and YYEEEE. The CDR3 is CASSLRTGETQYF. In DNA form, the CDR3 reads TGTGCCAGCAGCTTGCGGACTGGGGAGACCCAGTACTTC.

This clonotype has a handful of counts. The chain joins TRBV3-1 to TRBJ1-3; 8 bases align to TRBD1. This CDR3 comprises 16 residues. Germline V gene sequence: CDR1 LGHDT, CDR2 YNNKEL (reference sequence). The V segment lost 3 bases and the J segment 4 bases; nucleotides outside the gene matches: 8. The CDR3 DNA is TGTGCCAGCAGCCAGAGGGCAGGGGGCTTCGGAAACACCATATATTTT. Translation: CASSQRAGGFGNTIYF.

This clonotype was observed at least ten times. The CDR3 is CATSRGGTSNSYEQYF. The CDR3 DNA reads TGTGCCACCAGCAGAGGAGGGACTAGCAACTCCTACGAGCAGTACTTC. The chain has TRBV15 and TRBJ2-7, with TRBD2 matching 9 bases. Germline V lookup: CDR1 LNHNV, CDR2 YYDKDF (reference sequence). CDR3 length: 16 amino acids. Trimming removed 1 base from V and 0 bases from J; junction bases left unmatched: 4.

This clonotype was observed at least ten times. The rearrangement joins TRBV5-1 to TRBJ2-7; tentative D call: TRBD1 (5 bases). The CDR3 is 14 residues long. Deletions cut 0 bases from V and 2 bases from J, with 9 bases between. Germline assignment: CDR1 SGHRS and CDR2 YFSETQ. Here the CDR3 DNA reads TGCGCCAGCAGCTTGGGGACACTCCCCTACGAGCAGTACTTC. It specifies CASSLGTLPYEQYF. The whole variable domain, remainder taken from reference TRBV5-1 and TRBJ2-7, is KAGVTQTPRYLIKTRGQQVTLSCSPISGHRSVSWYQQTPGQGLQFLFEYFSETQRNKGNFPGRFSGRQFSNSRSEMNVSTLELGDSALYLCASSLGTLPYEQYFGPGTRLTVT.

The table lists this clonotype with a few counts. The chain links TRBV7-8 to TRBJ2-5, with D perhaps matching TRBD2 (5 bases). The V gene's germline CDR1 is SGHVS and CDR2 FQNEAQ. The germline V and J ends were trimmed by 6 bases and 5 bases, with 16 bases remaining between them. The CDR3 runs to 14 residues. In nucleotides, the CDR3 is TGTGCCAGCAGGAAGATAGCGCGGGCGGAGACCCAGTACTTC. It codes for CASRKIARAETQYF.

This clonotype is medium-sized within its sample. The chain carries TRBV28 and TRBJ1-1, with TRBD1 matching 7 bases. Germline CDR1 and CDR2: MDHEN and SYDVKM. The trim removed 7 bases at V and 2 bases at J, leaving 4 bases unmatched. The CDR3 sequence is 13 residues long. The CDR3 DNA reads TGTGCCAGCATCCCAGGGGGAAACACTGAAGCTTTCTTT. Its protein is CASIPGGNTEAFF.

This clonotype has just a few counts. This chain connects TRBV7-9 to TRBJ2-1, with a weak D call TRBD1 (5 bases). CDR1 is SEHNR, CDR2 FQNEAQ, per germline (reference sequence). This CDR3 has 13 amino acids. V lost 5 bases, J lost 7 bases, and 12 bases lay in between. This CDR3 reads CASSEIQENEQFF. The CDR3 DNA reads as TGTGCCAGCAGCGAAATACAGGAGAATGAGCAGTTCTTC.

A few counts support this clonotype. The chain employs TRBV3-1 and TRBJ2-1; 7 bases are shared with TRBD1. This CDR3 is built from 14 residues. Unmatched junction bases numbered 2, after V lost 4 bases and J lost 2 bases. Per germline, CDR1 LGHDT and CDR2 YNNKEL (reference sequence). For the CDR3, the DNA is TGTGCCAGCAGCCCGGGGACAGCCTACAATGAGCAGTTCTTC. Protein: CASSPGTAYNEQFF.

This clonotype is medium-sized within its sample. The V gene is TRBV5-1, the J gene TRBJ2-5; 7 bases are a match to TRBD2. Germline-derived CDR1 and CDR2 are SGHRS and YFSETQ. V gave up 2 bases and J gave up 1 base; unmatched junction bases: 5. The CDR3 spans 15 residues. The CDR3: CASSLVSGGQETQYF. CDR3 coding DNA: TGCGCCAGCAGCTTAGTGTCGGGGGGCCAAGAGACCCAGTACTTC. Using reference TRBV5-1 and TRBJ2-5 for the parts outside the CDR3, the full variable domain is KAGVTQTPRYLIKTRGQQVTLSCSPISGHRSVSWYQQTPGQGLQFLFEYFSETQRNKGNFPGRFSGRQFSNSRSEMNVSTLELGDSALYLCASSLVSGGQETQYFGPGTRLLVL.

The chain has TRBV7-9 and TRBJ2-5; D is unresolved. CDR1 SEHNR and CDR2 FQNEAQ come from the germline V gene (reference sequence). CDR3 length equals 14 residues. The ends were cut back, 5 bases at V and 3 bases at J, with 13 bases in the middle. This chain's CDR3 is CASSRPLEEETQYF. CDR3 coding DNA: TGTGCCAGCAGCAGGCCTCTAGAGGAAGAGACCCAGTACTTC.

In this sample, this clonotype turned up many times. The V and J genes are TRBV19 and TRBJ2-5; D gene uncertain. Germline V lookup: CDR1 LNHDA, CDR2 SQIVND (reference sequence). This CDR3 is built from 13 residues. The V end lost 1 base, the J end lost 5 bases, and 8 bases lay between the germline ends. This CDR3 is CASSIGPTETQYF. In DNA, the CDR3 is TGTGCCAGTAGTATAGGGCCCACGGAGACCCAGTACTTC.

This clonotype was observed many times. The gene calls are TRBV2 and TRBJ2-1; 9 bases are shared with TRBD1. Germline CDR1 SNHLY, CDR2 FYNNEI. The CDR3 is made up of 17 amino acids. The ends lost 6 bases at V and 9 bases at J; junction bases unmatched: 18. CDR3 sequence reads: CASSYPAGTGSSSEQFF. In nucleotides, the CDR3 is TGTGCCAGCAGCTACCCTGCCGGGACAGGGTCGAGCAGTGAGCAGTTCTTC.

This sequence joins TRBV28 and TRBJ1-4, with no clear D. V was pared by 4 bases and J by 7 bases, with 10 bases between. The length of the CDR3 is 13 residues. Germline V CDR1 and CDR2: MDHEN, SYDVKM. The CDR3 DNA is TGTGCCAGCAGTTCCAGTTACGCTGAAAAACTGTTTTTT. Translating it yields CASSSSYAEKLFF.

This clonotype was observed many times. V is TRBV28 and J is TRBJ2-3; 10 bases fit TRBD1. Trimming at V came to 5 bases and at J to 3 bases, leaving 5 bases not matched to a gene. The CDR3 loop spans 15 amino acids. CDR1 and CDR2 (germline): MDHEN, SYDVKM. The CDR3 coding sequence is TGTGCCAGCAGTCCTGGACAGGGGGGGACAGATACGCAGTATTTT. This sequence encodes CASSPGQGGTDTQYF.

This clonotype showed up many times. The genes are TRBV20-1 and TRBJ1-5; TRBD1 aligns across 9 bases. Unmatched junction bases numbered 10, after V lost 6 bases and J lost 4 bases. This CDR3 spans 15 amino acids. Germline assignment: CDR1 DFQATT and CDR2 SNEGSKA (reference sequence). The CDR3 is CSAGPPTGGNQPQHF. In DNA form, the CDR3 reads TGCAGTGCCGGGCCTCCGACAGGGGGGAATCAGCCCCAGCATTTT.

This clonotype was recorded at least ten times. The chain couples TRBV15 to TRBJ1-3; no clear D gene. From germline, CDR1 is LNHNV and CDR2 YYDKDF (reference sequence). CDR3 length equals 14 residues. V was cut by 1 base and J by 0 bases, with 4 bases left in between. CDR3 DNA: TGTGCCACCAGCAGAGGCGCCTCTGGAAACACCATATATTTT. As protein: CATSRGASGNTIYF.